The clone carrying this T cell receptor (beta chain) has a handful of counts. This sample stems from a study of cytomegalovirus exposure and HLA in healthy donors. Nominally healthy donors were sampled, though unrecorded immune exposures were likely. The study ran its PCR with 60 Vbeta and 13 Jbeta primers. Generated by immunoSEQ multiplex PCR, the TCRdb table keeps only in-frame clones and is missing some. The table records 150,000 to 200,000 clones, about 72% of them present only once. This CDR3 is built from 14 residues. CDR1 and CDR2 from the germline V gene are SGHRS and YFSETQ. Trimming removed 1 base at V and 2 bases at J, with 9 bases between.

This sequence joins TRBV5-1 and TRBJ2-5, with TRBD1 as a possible D gene (5 bases). Sequencing was done on a sample of PBMCs. The receptor's source is a human donor in good health. Here the CDR3 DNA reads TGCGCCAGCAGCTTGTGGCAGGGTCAAGAGACCCAGTACTTC. As protein: CASSLWQGQETQYF.